This T cell receptor (beta chain) was sequenced in a study of identical twins (TCRdb year 2016). Background for the entire study: TCR alpha and beta repertoires from monozygotic twins, unrelated adults of various ages and cord blood were deep-sequenced to test whether fetal clonotypes persist. To rule out contamination, the twin experiments were replicated at different times with different library preparation protocols.

Every donor in the study was a healthy Caucasian. The twin cohort comprised three pairs of female monozygotic twins, all aged about 18 to 29 years. CD4+ and CD8+ T cell populations were isolated with positive isolation kits from Invitrogen. Library creation used 5' RACE. Instrument on record: Illumina HiSeq 2000. Template switching introduced a universal primer binding site; the final cDNA contained a unique molecular identifier, enabling accurate counting of TCR cDNA molecules. Specific primers in the conserved constant-segment region were used to synthesize first-strand cDNA for the TCR alpha and beta chains. To control for contamination, every cDNA library carried two barcodes: a SMART-Mk sample barcode plus Illumina barcodes. TruSeq adapter sequences and Illumina sample barcodes were added in two successive PCR steps. TCR alpha and beta cDNA libraries were sequenced on the Illumina HiSeq platform with custom primers. For the original study's pipeline: Raw reads were processed with MiGEC to extract unique molecular identifiers, and MiXCR was used to determine CDR3 positions. Recombination models were inferred per individual with the repgenHMM and IGoR tools using an EM algorithm. The tcR package in R was used for shared clonotype analysis, with sharing normalized by the product of cloneset sizes. Out-of-frame nonproductive sequences were analyzed to study raw recombination free of thymic and clonal selection effects. TCRdb ran its own pipeline on the public reads, namely fastp trimming at Q25 and MiXCR clone calling, and kept in-frame beta chains. Each entry merges the rows of one CDR3 protein and shows their most common DNA and genes. In this record, the V and J calls reflect TCRdb's handling and not the investigators' own analysis. The table for this sample lists approximately 490,000 distinct CDR3 sequences; more than 20% of them were counted only once. The biggest ten clones account for approximately 0.5% of the sample.

As to this clonotype: Its target antigen remains unknown. Base quality data are lacking; no much larger clone is found one base away.

Results the study describes overall, beyond this receptor: The excess sharing between twins in beta out-of-frame sequences was weaker because fewer shared sequences reduced the signal-to-noise ratio. Because the same donors could not be followed over many years, the conclusions depended on cross-sectional statistical analysis. Fewer insertions were carried by abundant cord blood beta clonotypes; a weaker similar trend was observed in young adult naive repertoires, while no such trend was observed in memory repertoires. Compared with coincidental sharing between unrelated individuals, out-of-frame TCR alpha sequences shared between twins had an excess of sequences with low generation probability. Recombination models systematically underestimated out-of-frame TCR alpha sharing in monozygotic twins but agreed with sharing between unrelated individuals. Invariant T cells such as MAIT and iNKT could partly confound zero-insertion analyses, although diverse VJ usage argued against such confounding for most clonotypes.

These data were likewise used in another study, on yellow fever vaccine responses in identical twins. As that second study puts it: According to the authors, in identical twins the way T cells responded to vaccination appeared partly convergent and partly personalized. In identical twins, the study followed T cell clones that responded to the vaccine with precision.

The source material was CD4+ T cells sorted from blood. This sequence originates from a woman under 30 in good health.

The CDR3: CASSLARDGPQHF. DNA sequence: TGTGCCAGCAGCTTAGCGAGGGATGGGCCCCAGCATTTT. In this chain, TRBV7-9 is recombined with TRBJ1-5, with the D gene not confidently named. According to the germline V gene (reference sequence), CDR1 reads SEHNR and CDR2 reads FQNEAQ. The V and J ends are trimmed by 0 bases and 9 bases, leaving 9 bases between them. The CDR3 goes from the cysteine to the phenylalanine over 13 residues. Kept here is only the CDR3 DNA, which spans 39 bases and is read in frame from base 1.